This TCR beta chain was retrieved from a study of shared clonotypes between healthy human individuals. Study conclusions and caveats: Generation of non-shared clonotypes was less probable than generation of clonotypes shared by all four donors.

Trimming cost V 7 bases and J 5 bases; bases outside gene matches: 17. Germline CDR1 SNHLY, CDR2 FYNNEI. The CDR3 is 18 amino acids. With regard to this clone: The antigen remains undetermined.

TCRdb keeps only in-frame clones here, not all; method: immunoSEQ multiplex PCR. The sample includes about 1.5 million clones, approximately 96% seen only once; the top ten take about 1%. The V gene is TRBV2, the J gene TRBJ2-7; TRBD2 matches at 13 bases. Specimen: naive CD4+ T cells sorted from blood. As to subset: CD45RA+ positively selected. The receptor comes from a man aged 25 to 40 in good health. The CDR3: CASTGSGKRLAGGNEQYF. The CDR3 DNA sequence: TGTGCCAGCACGGGAAGCGGGAAACGACTAGCGGGAGGTAACGAGCAGTACTTC.